The present entry profiles one T cell receptor beta chain with its context. The record originates from a study of radiotherapy plus CTLA-4 blockade in lung cancer. CDR1 is SGHNT, CDR2 YYREEE, per germline (reference sequence). The CDR3 runs to 12 residues. The V and J ends lost 2 bases and 5 bases respectively, with 8 bases between them. Assay used: immunoSEQ multiplex PCR; TCRdb lists only in-frame clones, some missing. The top ten clones hold roughly 17% of a sample with 26,000 or so clones, around 80% of them seen once. The clonotype was recovered from a human donor with non-small cell lung cancer that progressed on radiotherapy plus ipilimumab. This specimen was peripheral blood, taken from a patient treated with radiotherapy plus ipilimumab. This chain uses TRBV5-4 with TRBJ2-7, with D tentatively TRBD2 (5 bases). The CDR3 sequence is CASSFGVDEQYF. The CDR3 DNA is TGTGCCAGCAGCTTCGGGGTTGACGAGCAGTACTTC.